The 5 T cell receptor beta chains reported below all come from one sample, sequenced in a study of cytomegalovirus exposure and HLA in healthy donors. The PCR used 60 Vbeta and 13 Jbeta primers. Measured with immunoSEQ multiplex PCR; TCRdb has only the in-frame clones, and not every one. The sample consists of some 91,000 clones, 65% to 85% of them appearing once. Sequences were obtained from PBMCs. These receptors were obtained from a man aged 35 to 55 in good health and CMV-seronegative.

This chain connects TRBV7-9 to TRBJ2-7; unclear D gene. This CDR3 is 13 amino acids long. Germline loops: CDR1 SEHNR, CDR2 FQNEAQ (reference sequence). Trimming left V 4 bases short and J 0 bases short, with 7 bases between. CDR3 bases: TGTGCCAGCAGCTCCCCGGGCTCCTACGAGCAGTACTTC. Protein product: CASSSPGSYEQYF.

This chain uses TRBV5-4 with TRBJ1-1, with TRBD1 matching over 12 bases. Germline CDR1 reads SGHNT; CDR2 reads YYREEE (reference sequence). V dropped 4 bases and J dropped 5; count of bases not matched to a gene: 9. The CDR3 has 16 amino acids. CDR3 loop: CASSPGTGGVGTEAFF. The CDR3 DNA reads TGTGCCAGCAGCCCCGGGACAGGGGGCGTCGGGACTGAAGCTTTCTTT.

V gene TRBV6-1 combines with J gene TRBJ2-7; 10 nucleotides match TRBD1. Unmatched junction bases numbered 5, after V lost 3 bases and J lost 0 bases. The CDR3 covers 16 residues. CDR1 MNHNS and CDR2 SASEGT come from the germline V gene. The CDR3 nucleotides are TGTGCCAGCAGTGATCTGGACAGGGGGAGCTCCTACGAGCAGTACTTC. It codes for CASSDLDRGSSYEQYF.

The chain recombines TRBV30 with TRBJ2-2; 7 bases are shared with TRBD1. This CDR3 comprises 14 residues. CDR1 is GTSNPN and CDR2 is SVGIG in the germline V gene (reference sequence). V lost 7 bases to trimming and J lost 4 bases; unmatched junction nucleotides: 9. CDR3 in DNA: TGTGCCTTTTCACAGGGGCTGGGCACCGGGGAGCTGTTTTTT. This translates into CAFSQGLGTGELFF.

The genes are TRBV19 and TRBJ2-3; 7 nucleotides line up with TRBD2. V trimming: 3 bases; J trimming: 1 base; junction bases outside the gene matches: 13. The CDR3 has 18 residues. Looked up from germline, CDR1 is LNHDA and CDR2 is SQIVND (reference sequence). The CDR3 spells CASSISPLRLAGTDTQYF. CDR3 nucleotides: TGTGCCAGTAGTATTTCCCCCCTGCGGCTAGCGGGCACAGATACGCAGTATTTT.